One sample yielded the 5 T cell receptor beta chains listed below, sequenced in a study of cytomegalovirus exposure and HLA in healthy donors. The PCR was carried out with 60 Vbeta primers and 13 Jbeta primers. Clones were read by immunoSEQ multiplex PCR, and TCRdb kept only the in-frame ones, dropping some. Of 100,000 to 150,000 clones listed, 74% are singletons. Sequenced sample: PBMCs. Every receptor here comes from a woman aged 45-59 years in good health and CMV-seropositive.

J is TRBJ1-1 and V is TRBV29-1; a possible D gene is TRBD1 (6 bases). This CDR3 comprises 14 residues. Germline values: CDR1 SQVTM, CDR2 ANQGSEA. V shed 4 bases and J shed 6 bases, with 18 bases lying between them. The CDR3 region is CSVGGQSASAEAFF. In DNA form, the CDR3 reads TGCAGCGTTGGTGGACAGTCGGCTTCCGCTGAAGCTTTCTTT. Supplemented by reference TRBV29-1 and TRBJ1-1, the full variable domain reads SAVISQKPSRDICQRGTSLTIQCQVDSQVTMMFWYRQQPGQSLTLIATANQGSEATYESGFVIDKFPISRPNLTFSTLTVSNMSPEDSSIYLCSVGGQSASAEAFFGQGTRLTVV.

In this sample, this clone turned up once. J is TRBJ2-7 and V is TRBV7-2; D gene ambiguous. The V end lost 5 bases, the J end lost 0 bases, and 11 bases lay between the germline ends. Germline lookup yields CDR1 SGHTA and CDR2 FQGNSA. The CDR3 runs to 14 residues. CDR3 region: CASSQEANSYEQYF. The CDR3 coding sequence is TGTGCCAGCAGCCAAGAAGCCAACTCCTACGAGCAGTACTTC.

This clone was counted once. The CDR3 spells CASRPGQGGNEQYF. In DNA, the CDR3 is TGTGCCAGTAGACCGGGACAGGGAGGTAACGAGCAGTACTTC. V usage is TRBV19 and J usage is TRBJ2-7, with TRBD1 matching 9 bases. Germline V gene sequence: CDR1 LNHDA, CDR2 SQIVND (reference sequence). V shed 6 bases and J 5 bases; nucleotides not matched to a gene: 8. The CDR3 consists of 14 residues.

J is TRBJ2-1 and V is TRBV7-9; maybe TRBD2 (6 bases). The V gene's germline CDR1 is SEHNR and CDR2 FQNEAQ (reference sequence). The V gene lost 7 bases and the J gene lost 6 bases, with 13 bases spanning the gap. The CDR3 loop spans 13 amino acids. CDR3: CASIPAGLNEQFF. The CDR3 bases are TGTGCCAGCATCCCGGCGGGACTCAATGAGCAGTTCTTC.

The gene calls are TRBV21-1 and TRBJ1-3. TRBV21-1 is a pseudogene locus. This CDR3 is built from 18 residues. The CDR3 is CASSKAGWEGCSGNTIYF. The CDR3 DNA reads TGTGCCAGCAGCAAAGCCGGATGGGAGGGCTGCTCTGGAAACACCATATATTTT.